This T cell receptor beta chain was profiled in a study of cytomegalovirus exposure and HLA in healthy donors. The CDR3 runs 13 residues. Germline V gives CDR1 SGHNT, CDR2 YYREEE (reference sequence). After removal of 9 bases from V and 4 bases from J, the junction contained 9 bases not matched to a gene. Repertoires were generated with immunoSEQ multiplex PCR, while TCRdb's copy carries only in-frame clones and drops some. The data show 150,000 to 200,000 clones, 75% to 90% seen once. The rearrangement uses TRBV5-4 and TRBJ2-7; 8 nucleotides agree with TRBD2. The receptor comes from a woman aged 18-30 years in good health and CMV-seronegative. Sequenced input: PBMCs. The CDR3 loop is CATEAGEGYEQYF. The CDR3 DNA follows: TGTGCCACTGAAGCGGGAGAGGGATACGAGCAGTACTTC.